Presented here are 7 T cell receptor beta chains from one specimen sequenced in a study of blood T cell repertoires in COVID-19. The repertoire was sequenced with immunoSEQ multiplex PCR; TCRdb's copy has only in-frame clones and lacks some. Among about 260,000 clones, more than 70% were seen once, and the ten largest hold approximately 2.2%. The sample was peripheral blood. These receptors originate from a woman in her forties or fifties with acute or convalescent COVID-19.

This clone has more than one count but fewer than ten. This sequence joins TRBV6-5 and TRBJ2-7, with D maybe TRBD1 (6 bases). Trimming pared 0 bases from V and 4 bases from J, leaving 16 bases between. The germline V gene encodes CDR1 MNHEY and CDR2 SVGAGI. The CDR3 spans 16 residues. The CDR3 sequence: CASSYSRPGDGYEQYF. The DNA for the CDR3 is TGTGCCAGCAGTTACTCACGGCCAGGGGACGGATACGAGCAGTACTTC.

The J gene is TRBJ2-4, the V gene TRBV19; maybe TRBD1 (6 bases). The CDR3 is 15 amino acids. Germline values: CDR1 LNHDA, CDR2 SQIVND (reference sequence). Between the trimmed V and J ends, which lost 6 bases and 0 bases, there was a span of 12 bases. CDR3 amino acids: CASSVTGLAKNIQYF. The CDR3 DNA follows: TGTGCCAGTAGCGTAACAGGGCTAGCCAAAAACATTCAGTACTTC.

This clone appeared a single time. The chain employs TRBV6-5 and TRBJ1-2; the match to TRBD1 covers 8 bases. Germline V gene sequence: CDR1 MNHEY, CDR2 SVGAGI. J was trimmed by 8 bases and V by 6 bases; bases with no gene match: 11. The CDR3 is 14 residues long. This CDR3 is CASRAAGGLRGYTF. The CDR3 bases are TGTGCCAGCAGAGCGGCAGGGGGCTTGAGAGGCTACACCTTC.

This clone was picked up a small number of times. The J gene is TRBJ2-5, the V gene TRBV7-3, with a possible D match to TRBD1 (5 bases). Between the trimmed V and J ends, which lost 0 bases and 5 bases, there was a span of 13 bases. Per germline, CDR1 SGHTA and CDR2 FQGTGA. This CDR3 spans 15 amino acids. The CDR3 region is CASSLTAGYYETQYF. CDR3 DNA sequence: TGTGCCAGCAGCTTAACCGCAGGGTACTACGAGACCCAGTACTTC.

V gene TRBV24-1 combines with J gene TRBJ2-3; TRBD2 matches at 10 bases. This CDR3 has 14 residues. Germline CDR1 and CDR2: KGHDR and SFDVKD. V lost 8 bases, J lost 4 bases, and 5 bases stayed unmatched. CDR3 amino acids: CATNSGRTADTQYF. The CDR3 bases are TGTGCCACCAATAGCGGGAGGACCGCAGATACGCAGTATTTT.

This chain links TRBV19 with TRBJ1-5, with a possible D match to TRBD1 (5 bases). The V and J ends lost 3 bases and 6 bases respectively, with 12 bases between them. Germline CDR1 reads LNHDA; CDR2 reads SQIVND (reference sequence). The CDR3 has 14 amino acids. As DNA, the CDR3 is TGTGCCAGTAGTATGGCCGGGAGGGGTCAGCCCCAGCATTTT. Translated, it gives CASSMAGRGQPQHF.

CDR3 sequence reads: CASRFSGFRGEQFF. CDR3 nucleotide sequence: TGTGCCAGCAGGTTCTCAGGGTTTCGCGGTGAGCAGTTCTTC. The chain has TRBV27 and TRBJ2-1, with D tentatively TRBD1 (5 bases). Germline V gene sequence: CDR1 MNHEY, CDR2 SMNVEV (reference sequence). The CDR3 is 14 residues long. Trimming removed 6 bases from V and 9 bases from J, with 18 bases in between.